The T cell receptor beta chain described here comes from a study of T cells in Graves' hyperthyroidism and ophthalmopathy. This clonotype was observed a handful of times. It was RNA transcripts that yielded the amplified TCR beta CDR3 regions. Researchers ran a first-round RT-PCR on the TCR CDR3 using the HTBI primer set. Via MiXCR, TCRdb re-called the multiplex PCR reads, giving one row per CDR3 protein. The sample lists about 480,000 distinct CDR3 sequences; under 15% were seen once. From 8.5 to 10 ml of fresh peripheral blood, PBMCs were isolated. Sequencing was performed on blood. The clonotype was recovered from a woman aged 18-30 years with Graves' hyperthyroidism.

The CDR3 DNA follows: TGCAGTGCTAAAGGACAGGCCAGTAGGGAGACCCAGTACTTC. It codes for CSAKGQASRETQYF. The chain recombines TRBV20-1 with TRBJ2-5, with TRBD1 matching over 7 bases. Germline V lookup: CDR1 DFQATT, CDR2 SNEGSKA (reference sequence). The CDR3 is 14 residues long. V was clipped by 4 bases and J by 5 bases; unmatched bases: 10.